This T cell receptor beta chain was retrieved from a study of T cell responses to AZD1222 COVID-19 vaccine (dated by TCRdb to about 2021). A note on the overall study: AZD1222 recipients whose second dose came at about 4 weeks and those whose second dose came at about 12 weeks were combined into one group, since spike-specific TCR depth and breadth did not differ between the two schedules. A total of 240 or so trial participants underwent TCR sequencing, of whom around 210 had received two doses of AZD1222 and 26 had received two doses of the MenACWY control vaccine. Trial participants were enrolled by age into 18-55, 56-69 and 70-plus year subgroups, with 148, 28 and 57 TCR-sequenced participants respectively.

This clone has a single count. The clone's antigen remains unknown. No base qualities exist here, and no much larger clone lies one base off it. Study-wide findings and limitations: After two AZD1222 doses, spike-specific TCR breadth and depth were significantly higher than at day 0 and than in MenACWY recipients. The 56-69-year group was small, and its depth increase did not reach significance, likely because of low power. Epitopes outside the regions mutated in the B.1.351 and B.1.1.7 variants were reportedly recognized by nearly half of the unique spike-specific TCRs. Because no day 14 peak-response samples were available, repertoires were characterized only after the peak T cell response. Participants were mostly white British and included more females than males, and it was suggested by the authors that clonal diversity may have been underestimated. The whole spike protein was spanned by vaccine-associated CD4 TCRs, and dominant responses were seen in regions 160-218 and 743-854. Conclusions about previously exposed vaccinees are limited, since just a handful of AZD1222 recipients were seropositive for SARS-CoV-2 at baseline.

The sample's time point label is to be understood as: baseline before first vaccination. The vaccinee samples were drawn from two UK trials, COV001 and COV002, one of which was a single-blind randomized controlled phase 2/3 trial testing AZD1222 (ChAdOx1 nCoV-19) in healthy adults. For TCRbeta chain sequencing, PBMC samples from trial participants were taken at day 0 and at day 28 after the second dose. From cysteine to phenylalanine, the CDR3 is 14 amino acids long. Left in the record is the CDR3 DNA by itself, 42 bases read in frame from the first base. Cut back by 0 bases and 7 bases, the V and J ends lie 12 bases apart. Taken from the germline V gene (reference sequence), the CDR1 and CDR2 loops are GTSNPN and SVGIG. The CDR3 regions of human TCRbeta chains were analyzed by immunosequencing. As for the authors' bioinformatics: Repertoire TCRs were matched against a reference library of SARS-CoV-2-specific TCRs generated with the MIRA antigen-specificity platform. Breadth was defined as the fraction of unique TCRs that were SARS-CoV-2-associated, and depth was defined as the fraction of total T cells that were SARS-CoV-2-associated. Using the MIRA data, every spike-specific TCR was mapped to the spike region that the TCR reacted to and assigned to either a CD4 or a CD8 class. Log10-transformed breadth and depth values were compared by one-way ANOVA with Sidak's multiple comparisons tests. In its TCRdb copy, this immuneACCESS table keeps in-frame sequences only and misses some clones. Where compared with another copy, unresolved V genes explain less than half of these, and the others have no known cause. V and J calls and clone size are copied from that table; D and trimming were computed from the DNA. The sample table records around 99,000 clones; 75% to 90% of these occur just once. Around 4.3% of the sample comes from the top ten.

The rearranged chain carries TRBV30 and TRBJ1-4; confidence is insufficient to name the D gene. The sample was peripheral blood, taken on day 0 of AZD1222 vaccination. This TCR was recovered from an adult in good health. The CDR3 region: CAWSVNRVAEKLFF. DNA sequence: TGTGCCTGGAGTGTAAACCGGGTTGCTGAAAAACTGTTTTTT.